This T cell receptor beta chain emerged from a study of blood T cell repertoires in COVID-19. Overall study context: Collection of acute and convalescent COVID-19 samples took place in the United States, Italy and Spain.

This clone was observed a handful of times. Authors' data handling: By means of reference gene primer amplification, nucleated cell counts were estimated. The table came from immunoSEQ multiplex PCR; TCRdb's copy has only in-frame clones and leaves some out. V and J calls plus clone size are reproduced from that table; the DNA served to infer D and trimming. The sample consists of roughly 100,000 clones, more than 75% of them appearing once. The sequence was collected from a human donor in a cohort sampled during active COVID-19. The sample was peripheral blood.

CDR3 sequence: CASSYQGRESPLHF. The CDR3 DNA is TGTGCCAGCAGCTACCAAGGCCGGGAATCACCCCTCCACTTT. V and J are TRBV3-1 (or the pseudogene TRBV3-2) and TRBJ1-6; D uncertain. Trimming cost V 5 bases and J 10 bases, with 15 bases left between them. Germline assignment: CDR1 LGHDT and CDR2 YNNKEL (reference sequence). This CDR3 is built from 14 residues.